This entry lists 20 T cell receptor beta chains sequenced from one sample in a study of blood T cell repertoires in COVID-19 (TCRdb year 2020). Library construction relied on the immunoSEQ multiplex PCR assay. The clones in this table, taken by TCRdb from immuneACCESS, are in-frame only. Not every clone is retained; where verified, under half of the shortfall comes from an unresolved V gene, and the cause of the rest is unknown. Counted in this sample were about 210,000 clones; 90% to 95% of them appeared once. The leading ten clones occupy more than 0.95% of the sample. The sequenced sample was peripheral blood. The source is a man younger than 40 with acute or convalescent COVID-19.

V and J are TRBV6-1 and TRBJ2-5; 9 bases agree with TRBD2. Trimming took 1 base from V and 1 from J; bases not matched to a gene: 7. CDR3 length: 17 residues. Germline V gives CDR1 MNHNS, CDR2 SASEGT. The CDR3: CASSEGLTSGAQETQYF. In DNA form, the CDR3 reads TGTGCCAGCAGTGAAGGGTTGACTAGCGGAGCCCAAGAGACCCAGTACTTC.

The chain is built from TRBV6-5 and TRBJ2-3; possible D gene TRBD2, 7 bases. V was cut by 9 bases and J by 1 base, with 17 bases left in between. The CDR3 has 15 residues. Germline V lookup: CDR1 MNHEY, CDR2 SVGAGI. Here the CDR3 reads CASKRGGGGTDTQYF. The CDR3 region has the DNA TGTGCCAGTAAAAGGGGGGGAGGTGGCACAGATACGCAGTATTTT.

V and J are TRBV5-1 and TRBJ2-1; 7 bases agree with TRBD1. This CDR3 region has 14 residues. Looked up from germline, CDR1 is SGHRS and CDR2 is YFSETQ. The J segment lost 4 bases and the V segment lost 1 base, leaving 2 bases of the junction unmatched. The DNA of the CDR3 is TGCGCCAGCAGCTTGAGGACAGGTTACAATGAGCAGTTCTTC. Amino acids: CASSLRTGYNEQFF.

This clone was detected once. The rearrangement joins TRBV18 to TRBJ2-5; 10 bases line up with TRBD1. V shed 5 bases and J 5 bases; nucleotides not matched to a gene: 11. The CDR3 consists of 16 residues. CDR1 is KGHSH and CDR2 is LQKENI in the germline V gene. The CDR3 loop is CASSFSGTGVRETQYF. DNA for the CDR3: TGTGCCAGCTCATTCTCCGGGACAGGGGTACGGGAGACCCAGTACTTC.

V gene TRBV9 combines with J gene TRBJ2-3; a weak D match, TRBD2 (6 bases). The CDR3 extends over 15 amino acids. Germline-derived CDR1 and CDR2 are SGDLS and YYNGEE. V lost 0 bases to trimming and J lost 0 bases, with 8 bases between them. The CDR3 DNA reads as TGTGCCAGCAGCGTAGAGGGGAGGAGCACAGATACGCAGTATTTT. Amino acid sequence: CASSVEGRSTDTQYF. The variable domain in full, with the rest retrieved from reference TRBV9 and TRBJ2-3, is DSGVTQTPKHLITATGQRVTLRCSPRSGDLSVYWYQQSLDQGLQFLIQYYNGEERAKGNILERFSAQQFPDLHSELNLSSLELGDSALYFCASSVEGRSTDTQYFGPGTRLTVL.

This chain joins TRBV10-3 and TRBJ2-7, with D tentatively TRBD1 (6 bases). This CDR3 has 14 amino acids. Germline lookup yields CDR1 ENHRY and CDR2 SYGVKD. Trimming shortened V by 7 bases and J by 0 bases, and 13 bases separated the two germline ends. In DNA, the CDR3 is TGTGCCATCATGAGAGGGGGTGACTCCTACGAGCAGTACTTC. Its protein is CAIMRGGDSYEQYF.

The chain recombines TRBV28 with TRBJ1-2; 8 nucleotides align to TRBD1. The CDR3 loop spans 14 amino acids. J was trimmed by 3 bases and V by 6 bases; bases with no gene match: 6. The germline CDR1 and CDR2 sequences are MDHEN and SYDVKM. DNA for the CDR3: TGTGCCAGCAGAGAACAGGGGGGGGACTATGGCTACACCTTC. This encodes CASREQGGDYGYTF.

The chain combines TRBV5-8 with TRBJ2-3; no reliable D call. Germline V gene sequence: CDR1 SGHTS, CDR2 YDEGEE. There are 14 residues in the CDR3. Trimming shortened V by 4 bases and J by 3 bases, and 12 bases separated the two germline ends. The CDR3 region has the DNA TGTGCCAGCAGCGCGGTCGGTGCGACAGATACGCAGTATTTT. Protein product: CASSAVGATDTQYF.

The CDR3 DNA reads TGTGCCAGCAGCCAGGCTATAGGGGCTCACTACGAGCAGTACTTC. Amino acids: CASSQAIGAHYEQYF. This chain links TRBV7-9 with TRBJ2-7; tentatively, D is TRBD1 (5 bases). V was cut by 5 bases and J by 3 bases, with 17 bases left in between. In germline, CDR1 is SEHNR, CDR2 FQNEAQ (reference sequence). The CDR3 spans 15 residues.

The rearrangement joins TRBV6-1 to TRBJ1-6; TRBD1 aligns across 9 bases. The CDR3 is made up of 16 amino acids. In germline, CDR1 is MNHNS, CDR2 SASEGT. The J segment lost 11 bases and the V segment lost 2 bases, leaving 10 bases of the junction unmatched. The CDR3 DNA follows: TGTGCCAGCAGTGAACTGCTCCGGGACAGGGTACCACCCCTCCACTTT. Its protein product is CASSELLRDRVPPLHF.

The chain employs TRBV4-1 and TRBJ2-3, with 9 positions matching TRBD1. Trimming cost V 1 base and J 2 bases; bases outside gene matches: 1. This CDR3 region has 15 residues. Germline CDR1 reads MGHRA; CDR2 reads YSYEKL. This CDR3 is CASSQGDRDTDTQYF. CDR3 DNA sequence: TGCGCCAGCAGCCAAGGGGACAGGGACACAGATACGCAGTATTTT.

This clone has a handful of counts. One end of the junction fails to match germline, which may point to a read error. This chain uses TRBV9 with TRBJ2-7; possible D gene TRBD2, 6 bases. CDR1 is SGDLS, CDR2 YYNGEE, per germline. This CDR3 contains 15 residues. The CDR3 DNA reads as TGTGCCAGCAGCGTAGGGGTAGCGGACCTCTACGGGCAGTACTTC. Translating gives CASSVGVADLYGQYF.

V and J are TRBV4-1 and TRBJ1-4, with D maybe TRBD1 (5 bases). Germline CDR1 reads MGHRA; CDR2 reads YSYEKL. The V end was cut by 7 bases, the J end by 0 bases, with 9 bases between. The CDR3 loop spans 14 amino acids. The CDR3 sequence is CASTWGPTNEKLFF. CDR3 DNA sequence: TGCGCCAGCACCTGGGGCCCAACTAATGAAAAACTGTTTTTT.

The chain employs TRBV9 and TRBJ1-2; D is uncertain. Trimming shortened V by 0 bases and J by 7 bases, and 13 bases separated the two germline ends. This CDR3 has 14 amino acids. CDR1 and CDR2 (germline): SGDLS, YYNGEE. The CDR3 DNA reads as TGTGCCAGCAGCGTAGGCTCGCGTTTTCTTGGCTACACCTTC. It encodes CASSVGSRFLGYTF. The full variable domain, rest sourced from reference TRBV9 and TRBJ1-2, is DSGVTQTPKHLITATGQRVTLRCSPRSGDLSVYWYQQSLDQGLQFLIQYYNGEERAKGNILERFSAQQFPDLHSELNLSSLELGDSALYFCASSVGSRFLGYTFGSGTRLTVV.

The chain has TRBV18 and TRBJ2-3, with D possibly being TRBD2 (6 bases). The CDR3 covers 14 residues. Between the trimmed V and J ends, which lost 2 bases and 0 bases, there was a span of 6 bases. CDR1 and CDR2 (germline): KGHSH, LQKENI. The CDR3 loop is CASSPGTSTDTQYF. CDR3 DNA sequence: TGTGCCAGCTCACCAGGGACTAGCACAGATACGCAGTATTTT.

The chain links TRBV9 to TRBJ2-3; 9 positions match TRBD2. Looked up from germline, CDR1 is SGDLS and CDR2 is YYNGEE. The ends lost 4 bases at V and 4 bases at J; junction bases unmatched: 10. The CDR3 totals 16 residues. The DNA of the CDR3 is TGTGCCAGCAGCTACAGGGGCGGGGGGGTCTCAGATACGCAGTATTTT. Residues: CASSYRGGGVSDTQYF. Based on the CDR3 plus reference TRBV9 and TRBJ2-3, the full variable domain is DSGVTQTPKHLITATGQRVTLRCSPRSGDLSVYWYQQSLDQGLQFLIQYYNGEERAKGNILERFSAQQFPDLHSELNLSSLELGDSALYFCASSYRGGGVSDTQYFGPGTRLTVL.

The V call is TRBV5-4, the J call TRBJ2-3; TRBD2 matches 9 bases. The CDR3 contains 16 residues. Germline assignment: CDR1 SGHNT and CDR2 YYREEE (reference sequence). With V trimmed by 3 bases and J by 0 bases, 5 bases remained unmatched. The CDR3 DNA is TGTGCCAGCAGCTCGAAGCGGGGGGCTAGCACAGATACGCAGTATTTT. Translated, it gives CASSSKRGASTDTQYF. The complete variable domain, with remaining parts taken from reference TRBV5-4 and TRBJ2-3, reads ETGVTQSPTHLIKTRGQQVTLRCSSQSGHNTVSWYQQALGQGPQFIFQYYREEENGRGNFPPRFSGLQFPNYSSELNVNALELDDSALYLCASSSKRGASTDTQYFGPGTRLTVL.

This clone showed up just once. The rearrangement links TRBV7-8 to TRBJ1-2; D is perhaps TRBD1 (6 bases). This CDR3 has 13 residues. Germline assignment: CDR1 SGHVS and CDR2 FQNEAQ. The germline V and J ends were trimmed by 2 bases and 4 bases, with 8 bases remaining between them. CDR3 in DNA: TGTGCCAGCAGCTTAATCAGGGGCTATGGCTACACCTTC. Encoded protein: CASSLIRGYGYTF.

In its sample, this clone was seen once. The V call is TRBV29-1, the J call TRBJ2-7; D might be TRBD1 (6 bases). The CDR3 extends over 13 amino acids. Between the trimmed V and J ends, which lost 0 bases and 4 bases, there was a span of 10 bases. The germline gives CDR1 SQVTM, CDR2 ANQGSEA. The CDR3 region has the DNA TGCAGCGTTGAAGATCGTAGGGGGTACGAGCAGTACTTC. It yields the protein CSVEDRRGYEQYF.

The chain joins TRBV28 to TRBJ1-5; 7 nucleotides agree with TRBD1. The trim removed 10 bases at V and 5 bases at J, leaving 8 bases unmatched. The CDR3 is made up of 13 amino acids. Germline CDR1 and CDR2: MDHEN and SYDVKM. The CDR3: CATTGAFYQPQHF. For the CDR3, the DNA is TGTGCCACAACAGGGGCCTTCTATCAGCCCCAGCATTTT.